This T cell receptor beta chain is drawn from a study of response to subunit inactivated influenza vaccine. Broader study findings: The authors offered the suggestion that each seasonal influenza vaccination recruits few new T cells.

This CDR3 is 15 amino acids long. Germline V gene data show CDR1 as SGHTA and CDR2 as FQGNSA. As regards this clonotype: The antigen is unknown. The junction and the germline gene differ at one end; a read error may be behind it.

TCRdb analysed the RT-PCR reads with MiXCR anew, one entry per CDR3 protein. This table holds 500,000 to 650,000 distinct CDR3 sequences, approximately 7.7% found once. V usage is TRBV7-2 and J usage is TRBJ2-5, with TRBD1 matching over 7 bases. The sample consisted of PBMCs from blood, taken around 25 months after vaccination. The clonotype was recovered from a man between 50 and 70 years old who received an inactivated influenza vaccine. The CDR3 DNA is TGTGCCAGCAGCTTAGGAGGATCCGGGACAGAGTCCCAGTACTTC. Amino acids: CASSLGGSGTESQYF.